A selection of T cell receptor beta chains follows, all from one sample in a study of OX40 agonist ivuxolimab in advanced cancers. Profiling relied on immunoSEQ multiplex PCR, and the TCRdb table lists in-frame clones only, not all of them. The sample consists of about 11,000 clones, about 77% of them appearing once. The sequencing used CD4+ or CD8+ T cells sorted from blood, collected in a trial of the OX40 agonist ivuxolimab. The receptors were gathered from an adult with an advanced solid tumor such as melanoma, head and neck, liver or kidney cancer. Both conserved end residues are part of each CDR3. A D gene is named only where the DNA matches it firmly. Some rows mark clone size as missing; the rest say once, few, many or name a class of expanded clone.

D gene: NA; V gene: TRBV6-1; clone size: NA; J gene: TRBJ1-1; CDR3 protein: CASSLPGGNTEAFF; CDR3 DNA: TGTGCCAGCAGTTTGCCCGGGGGCAACACTGAAGCTTTCTTT
D gene: NA; V gene: TRBV4-3; clone size: NA; J gene: TRBJ2-4; CDR3 protein: CASSQDRGNIQYF; CDR3 DNA: TGCGCCAGCAGCCAAGACAGGGGAAACATTCAGTACTTC
D gene: NA; V gene: TRBV4-2; clone size: NA; J gene: TRBJ2-7; CDR3 protein: CASSQVGGGEQYF; CDR3 DNA: TGTGCCAGCAGCCAAGTGGGGGGAGGCGAGCAGTACTTC
D gene: NA; V gene: TRBV7-2; clone size: NA; J gene: TRBJ2-6; CDR3 protein: CASSLRIYSSGANVLTF; CDR3 DNA: TGTGCCAGCAGCTTACGGATTTATTCATCTGGGGCCAACGTCCTGACTTTC
D gene: NA; V gene: TRBV7-8; clone size: NA; J gene: TRBJ2-2; CDR3 protein: CASSQGLNTGELFF; CDR3 DNA: TGTGCCAGCAGCCAAGGACTCAACACCGGGGAGCTGTTTTTT
D gene: NA; V gene: TRBV4-2; clone size: NA; J gene: TRBJ2-7; CDR3 protein: CASSHADHTYEQYF; CDR3 DNA: TGTGCCAGCAGCCATGCGGACCATACCTACGAGCAGTACTTC
D gene: TRBD1; V gene: TRBV7-6; clone size: few; J gene: TRBJ1-1; CDR3 protein: CASSLGQGGPPGTEAFF; CDR3 DNA: TGTGCCAGCAGCTTAGGACAGGGTGGGCCACCGGGGACTGAAGCTTTCTTT
D gene: NA; V gene: TRBV6-6; clone size: few; J gene: TRBJ1-5; CDR3 protein: CASAPRVSGQPQHF; CDR3 DNA: TGTGCCAGCGCCCCCCGGGTTTCGGGTCAGCCCCAGCATTTT
D gene: TRBD1; V gene: TRBV28; clone size: NA; J gene: TRBJ2-1; CDR3 protein: CASSFWQGAYNEQFF; CDR3 DNA: TGTGCCAGCAGTTTTTGGCAGGGGGCCTACAATGAGCAGTTCTTC
D gene: TRBD2; V gene: TRBV10-1; clone size: NA; J gene: TRBJ2-5; CDR3 protein: CASSTSGQETQYF; CDR3 DNA: TGCGCCAGCAGCACTAGCGGGCAAGAGACCCAGTACTTC
D gene: NA; V gene: TRBV18; clone size: few; J gene: TRBJ1-1; CDR3 protein: CASSGGELPEAFF; CDR3 DNA: TGTGCCAGCTCGGGGGGGGAGCTCCCTGAAGCTTTCTTT
D gene: NA; V gene: TRBV6-4; clone size: NA; J gene: TRBJ1-2; CDR3 protein: CASSEAGGAPNYGYTF; CDR3 DNA: TGTGCCAGCAGTGAAGCCGGGGGCGCTCCGAACTATGGCTACACCTTC
D gene: TRBD2; V gene: TRBV27; clone size: NA; J gene: TRBJ2-3; CDR3 protein: CASSFATGGDTQYF; CDR3 DNA: TGTGCCAGCAGTTTCGCCACGGGGGGGGATACGCAGTATTTT